This T cell receptor (beta chain) is from a study of OX40 agonist ivuxolimab in advanced cancers. Study background: The study gave patients intravenous ivuxolimab at 0.01 to 10 mg/kg every 2 weeks. Patients enrolled in dose escalation were diagnosed with hepatocellular carcinoma, melanoma, renal cell or head and neck cancer.

For this clone: As yet, its antigen is unknown.

Clones were read by immunoSEQ multiplex PCR, and TCRdb kept only the in-frame ones, dropping some. This repertoire shows about 86,000 clones, 89% found once; its top ten account for approximately 0.19%. Germline values: CDR1 KGHSH, CDR2 LQKENI. Trimming left V 2 bases short and J 5 bases short, with 14 bases between. CDR3 length: 15 residues. Overall study results and limits: The authors did not determine the antigen specificity of the expanded peripheral T cells.

Sample: CD4+ or CD8+ T cells sorted from blood, taken in a trial of the OX40 agonist ivuxolimab. The chain links TRBV18 to TRBJ2-3, with a possible D match to TRBD2 (5 bases). The sequence derives from an adult with an advanced solid tumor such as melanoma, head and neck, liver or kidney cancer. The CDR3 DNA follows: TGTGCCAGCTCACCAATAGAGGGCAGCCAAGATACGCAGTATTTT. Residues: CASSPIEGSQDTQYF.